This is a list of T cell receptor beta chains from one sample in a study of T cells expressing NK-cell markers. TCRdb re-called the 5' RACE reads and catalogs CDR3 proteins one per entry, DNA excluded. The repertoire shows a few hundred thousand distinct CDR3 sequences; the top ten hold roughly 3.5%. The material sequenced was blood T cells: a sorted CD56 or NKG2C T cell subset, CD4+ or CD8+ T cells, or bulk PBMC T cells (not recorded which). These receptors were collected from a man younger than 30 in good health. Both conserved end residues are part of each CDR3.

CASSLAGTKETQYF TRBJ2-5 TRBV7-8
CATSRVGAEQFF TRBJ2-1 TRBV15
CASSLEGIGYGYTF TRBJ1-2 TRBV7-2
CASNTSGKKKYF TRBJ2-3 TRBV27
CASSVADQEQYF TRBJ2-7 TRBV3-1
CSVEDLSGVGYEQYF TRBJ2-7 TRBV29-1
CASSPWDRSTDTQYF TRBJ2-3 TRBV11-2
CASSLRSHYEQYF TRBJ2-7 TRBV5-1
CASSFHRIGGDEQFF TRBJ2-1 TRBV7-8
CASSQDGVSKNIQYF TRBJ2-4 TRBV4-3
CASSFGGRGEQYF TRBJ2-7 TRBV12-3/TRBV12-4
CATSTGQSYNEQFF TRBJ2-1 TRBV15
CASSPTSGRARELFF TRBJ2-2 TRBV12-3/TRBV12-4
CASSYRLRGQVPNEKLFF TRBJ1-4 TRBV6-5
CASSIVWGGSNEQFF TRBJ2-1 TRBV19
CASSLFVGQGEETQYF TRBJ2-5 TRBV5-1
CASTTPGPQGHTGELFF TRBJ2-2 TRBV5-1